These T cell receptor beta chains were read from a single sample in a study of beta chain features in type 1 diabetes. The data were produced by immunoSEQ multiplex PCR, yet TCRdb's version contains in-frame clones alone and is incomplete. Altogether about 650,000 clones are present, roughly 12% being singletons, with the ten largest covering around 0.12%. The sample comprised naive CD4+ T cells from blood. The source is a young man with type 1 diabetes. The CDR3 runs from the conserved cysteine through the conserved F or W. The order of the fields is J gene, clone size, D gene, CDR3 length, V gene, CDR3 DNA, CDR3 protein. The D gene is left open where the match is weak. Size is stated for part of the rows, as once, few or many counts, or as a class when the clone is expanded.

j_gene: TRBJ2-5; abundance: few; d_gene: -; len: 15; v_gene: TRBV7-3; CDR3nt: TGTGCCAGCAGCTTAAGGGGCCGGCCGCAAGAGACCCAGTACTTC; CDR3aa: CASSLRGRPQETQYF
j_gene: TRBJ1-5; abundance: -; d_gene: -; len: 15; v_gene: TRBV6-1; CDR3nt: TGTGCCAGCATCCGAGTTCGGGGGTTGAATCAGCCCCAGCATTTT; CDR3aa: CASIRVRGLNQPQHF
j_gene: TRBJ1-5; abundance: few; d_gene: -; len: 16; v_gene: TRBV5-1; CDR3nt: TGCGCCAGCAGCTTGAGGACCGACTATAGCAATCAGCCCCAGCATTTT; CDR3aa: CASSLRTDYSNQPQHF
j_gene: TRBJ2-3; abundance: -; d_gene: TRBD1; len: 12; v_gene: TRBV29-1; CDR3nt: TGCAGCGCTGGACAGGGTCAAGATACGCAGTATTTT; CDR3aa: CSAGQGQDTQYF
j_gene: TRBJ2-2; abundance: few; d_gene: -; len: 15; v_gene: TRBV10-3; CDR3nt: TGTGCCATCAGTGAGTCTAGGGAATGGACCGGGGAGCTGTTTTTT; CDR3aa: CAISESREWTGELFF
j_gene: TRBJ2-5; abundance: few; d_gene: TRBD2; len: 14; v_gene: TRBV4-3; CDR3nt: TGCGCCAGCAGCCAAGGGGGGGGAGGAGAGACCCAGTACTTC; CDR3aa: CASSQGGGGETQYF
j_gene: TRBJ2-7; abundance: few; d_gene: -; len: 16; v_gene: TRBV27; CDR3nt: TGTGCCAGCAGTCCTATGGGCTACGGTGTGAACTACGAGCAGTACTTC; CDR3aa: CASSPMGYGVNYEQYF
j_gene: TRBJ2-3; abundance: -; d_gene: -; len: 16; v_gene: TRBV14; CDR3nt: TGTGCCAGCAGCCAAGGGCTGACTAGTGGGGCAGATACGCAGTATTTT; CDR3aa: CASSQGLTSGADTQYF
j_gene: TRBJ2-6; abundance: few; d_gene: -; len: 15; v_gene: TRBV10-3; CDR3nt: TGTGCCATCAGGAGGACGGGCTCTGGGGCCAACGTCCTGACTTTC; CDR3aa: CAIRRTGSGANVLTF
j_gene: TRBJ2-1; abundance: -; d_gene: -; len: 16; v_gene: TRBV29-1; CDR3nt: TGCAGCGTTGATAGGATCGGTGGACACATCTACAATGAGCAGTTCTTC; CDR3aa: CSVDRIGGHIYNEQFF
j_gene: TRBJ1-4; abundance: few; d_gene: -; len: 14; v_gene: TRBV27; CDR3nt: TGTGCCAGCAGTTTCCTGGGGGTAAATGAAAAACTGTTTTTT; CDR3aa: CASSFLGVNEKLFF
j_gene: TRBJ1-1; abundance: -; d_gene: -; len: 16; v_gene: TRBV7-9; CDR3nt: TGTGCCAGCAGCTTAAAGAGGTCAGCCTCGGACACTGAAGCTTTCTTT; CDR3aa: CASSLKRSASDTEAFF
j_gene: TRBJ2-7; abundance: -; d_gene: -; len: 13; v_gene: TRBV11-2; CDR3nt: TGTGCCAGCAGCTTAGGGTGGAGGGAAGAGCAGTACTTC; CDR3aa: CASSLGWREEQYF
j_gene: TRBJ2-2; abundance: -; d_gene: TRBD1; len: 16; v_gene: TRBV9; CDR3nt: TGTGCCAGCAGCAAACCCACAGGGGGCGCATCCGGGGAGCTGTTTTTT; CDR3aa: CASSKPTGGASGELFF
j_gene: TRBJ2-5; abundance: -; d_gene: -; len: 14; v_gene: TRBV10-2; CDR3nt: TGCGCCAGCACCGGCCTCCGAGCGGGAGAGACCCAGTACTTC; CDR3aa: CASTGLRAGETQYF
j_gene: TRBJ2-7; abundance: -; d_gene: -; len: 14; v_gene: TRBV9; CDR3nt: TGTGCCAGCAGCGCCGCCGGGGCCAACTACGAGCAGTACTTC; CDR3aa: CASSAAGANYEQYF
j_gene: TRBJ2-3; abundance: -; d_gene: -; len: 14; v_gene: TRBV25-1; CDR3nt: TGTGCCAGCAGCCAAGCAGGGACTCCAGATACGCAGTATTTT; CDR3aa: CASSQAGTPDTQYF